This T cell receptor beta chain was retrieved from a study of blood T cell repertoires in COVID-19. The CDR3 totals 14 residues. Trimming at V came to 8 bases and at J to 4 bases, leaving 9 bases not matched to a gene. Germline assignment: CDR1 SNHLY and CDR2 FYNNEI. Repertoires were generated with immunoSEQ multiplex PCR, while TCRdb's copy carries only in-frame clones and drops some. The sample yields 70,000 to 95,000 clones, more than 80% seen once. Only one count was recorded for this clone. Sequencing was done on a sample of peripheral blood. This TCR was sampled from a man aged 50 to 60 with COVID-19, enrolled during active disease. The rearrangement links TRBV2 to TRBJ1-2; 8 bases are a match to TRBD1. DNA for the CDR3: TGTGCCAGCGGTGGACAGGGAGGTCTCTATGGCTACACCTTC. Translated, it gives CASGGQGGLYGYTF.